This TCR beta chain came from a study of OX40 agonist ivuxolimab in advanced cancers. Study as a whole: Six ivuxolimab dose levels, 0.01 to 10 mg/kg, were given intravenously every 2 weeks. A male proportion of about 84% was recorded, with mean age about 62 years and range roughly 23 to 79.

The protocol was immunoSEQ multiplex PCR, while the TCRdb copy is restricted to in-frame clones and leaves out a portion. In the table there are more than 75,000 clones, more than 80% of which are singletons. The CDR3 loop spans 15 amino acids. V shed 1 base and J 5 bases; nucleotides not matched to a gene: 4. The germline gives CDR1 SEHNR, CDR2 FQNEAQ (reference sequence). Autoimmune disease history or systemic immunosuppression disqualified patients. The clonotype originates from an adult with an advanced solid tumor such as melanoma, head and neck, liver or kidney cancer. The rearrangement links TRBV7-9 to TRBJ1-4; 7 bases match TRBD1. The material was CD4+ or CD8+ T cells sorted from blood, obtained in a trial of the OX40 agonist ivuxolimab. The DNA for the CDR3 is TGTGCCAGCAGCTTAGAGACAGGGCCAAATGAAAAACTGTTTTTT. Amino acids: CASSLETGPNEKLFF. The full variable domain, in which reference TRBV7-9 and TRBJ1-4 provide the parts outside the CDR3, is DTGVSQNPRHKITKRGQNVTFRCDPISEHNRLYWYRQTLGQGPEFLTYFQNEAQLEKSRLLSDRFSAERPKGSFSTLEIQRTEQGDSAMYLCASSLETGPNEKLFFGSGTQLSVL.